This T cell receptor (beta chain) was captured by sequencing in a study of shared clonotypes between healthy human individuals (dated by TCRdb to about 2020). General notes on the study: A few men and a couple of women, aged 18 to 49 years, made up the cohort. To increase sequencing depth and limit assay-specific biases, TCR repertoire library preparation and sequencing were carried out by different laboratories using diverse techniques. Leukapheresis yielded between about 0.8 and 8.9 billion PBMCs per donor. The study deeply sequenced blood TCR repertoires of about five healthy adults to estimate repertoire size and the extent of clonotype sharing between individuals. For each donor, CD4 naive and CD4 memory were each run on three plates, CD8 naive on two plates, and CD8 memory on one plate.

Using the deep immunoSEQ assay, multiplex PCR amplified TCR CDR3 regions from genomic DNA. For each cell subset, the extracted genomic DNA was distributed evenly across all wells of several immunoSEQ 96-well plates, and each plate served as one replicate. For sorted subsets, 200 ng of genomic DNA, equivalent to around 31,000 T cell genomes, went into each replicate PCR. Purified libraries were quantified with a Qubit 3.0 fluorometer, sized on a Bioanalyzer 2100, and re-quantified with the KAPA Library Quantification kit. Each immunoSEQ 96-well plate was sequenced on its own single-read 150-cycle Illumina NextSeq 550 flow cell. Turning to the authors' computational methods: Because the immunoSEQ output held only junctional sequences and lacked quality scores, the filtering could not match the filtering applied to full-length reads. To assign V/J genes and CDR3, sequences were annotated using PyIR, a Python wrapper for IgBLAST v1.9, with IMGT germline references. Reads were removed for weak V/J assignments (E-value above 1e-6), missing CDR3, stop codons, out-of-frame junctions, or ambiguous translated residues. V3J clonotypes were defined by identical inferred V gene, J gene, and CDR3 amino acid sequence. Percentage overlap between repertoires was calculated by dividing the number of shared unique clonotypes by the size of the smaller repertoire. Three approaches were used to assess repertoire richness: RTK rarefaction, the Chao1 estimator, and Recon v2.1 estimates of unobserved clonotypes. For all TCRbeta clonotypes obtained by the gDNA method from a few donors, generation probabilities were computed with OLGA. TCRdb took this table from immuneACCESS and kept in-frame rearrangements with V and J called. Such tables lack part of the clones; where checked against another copy, unresolved V genes explain under half of the gap, and the rest is unexplained. That table furnishes V, J and clone size, whereas the DNA furnished D and trimming. Across this sample there are hundreds of thousands of clones, with more than 70% seen only once. The ten largest clones take up around 1.8% of the sample.

Comments on this clone: It lacks a known antigen. One base away there is no much larger clone; base qualities are not given.

Healthy HIV-negative adults with no recently reported acute infections or vaccinations were included as donors. All donors were Caucasian adults living in Nashville, Tennessee, USA. CD4+ T cells were enriched by magnetic negative selection; naive cells were then positively selected on CD45RA, and the negative fraction formed the memory subset. After blood collection by leukapheresis, PBMCs were isolated using Ficoll-Histopaque density gradient centrifugation and then cryopreserved in the vapor phase of liquid nitrogen. Analytical flow cytometry was used to check the purity and quantity of every magnetically sorted T cell population. From each sorted fraction, genomic DNA was isolated and quantified by UV absorbance on a Nanodrop 2000c. Broader findings and caveats from the paper: Across a handful of donors, about 4.5% of naive CD4, roughly 3.4% of naive CD8, under 2.5% of memory CD4, and 0.4% to 0.45% of memory CD8 clonotypes were shared. The genetic and exposure-history diversity represented was limited by the small number of donors. Even with the large sequencing depth, rarefaction of the sorted-subset datasets indicated that sequencing was incomplete. Sampling was restricted to blood, and TCR repertoires in tissues likely differ from the TCR repertoires found in blood. Based on pairwise subsampling, the degree of clonotype sharing among donors was expected to be affected by sequencing depth. Naive subsets generally had larger estimated clonotype richness than memory subsets did. Compared with non-shared clonotypes, the clonotypes found in all four sorted-subset donors had higher generation probabilities.

Including the terminal cysteine and phenylalanine, the CDR3 comprises 14 residues. Only the CDR3 DNA stays, 42 bases, in frame from base 1. The specimen sequenced was memory CD4+ T cells sorted from blood. The label giving this sample's cell subset or site can be read as: CD45RA-negative fraction. This receptor chain uses TRBV1 and TRBJ1-2; the DNA was not used to check the table's D call, TRBD1. TRBV1 is listed as a pseudogene. The receptor comes from a woman between 25 and 40 years old in good health. The CDR3 region: CTSREGGTGGRDTF. The nucleotide sequence is TGCACCAGCAGGGAGGGTGGGACAGGGGGCCGGGACACCTTC.